This T cell receptor beta chain comes out of a study of cytomegalovirus exposure and HLA in healthy donors. The V end lost 7 bases, the J end lost 6 bases, and 21 bases lay between the germline ends. CDR1 is MNHEY, CDR2 SVGAGI, per germline. This CDR3 has 15 residues. Donors likely had unrecorded immune exposures despite being nominally healthy when sampled. About this clone: Its specificity is unknown.

PCR employed 60 Vbeta and 13 Jbeta primers. Sequencing was performed with immunoSEQ multiplex PCR; in TCRdb, only in-frame clones are kept and a portion is missing. Of roughly 160,000 clones in the sample, roughly 80% were seen once. General study points: The sole available immune exposure information was CMV serostatus.

The chain recombines TRBV6-5 with TRBJ1-1; D is undetermined. The sequenced material came from PBMCs. This receptor was taken from a male donor in good health and CMV-seronegative. The DNA for the CDR3 is TGTGCCAGCATCCCGGGATACCCGTTCCCCCCTGAAGCTTTCTTT. Translated: CASIPGYPFPPEAFF.